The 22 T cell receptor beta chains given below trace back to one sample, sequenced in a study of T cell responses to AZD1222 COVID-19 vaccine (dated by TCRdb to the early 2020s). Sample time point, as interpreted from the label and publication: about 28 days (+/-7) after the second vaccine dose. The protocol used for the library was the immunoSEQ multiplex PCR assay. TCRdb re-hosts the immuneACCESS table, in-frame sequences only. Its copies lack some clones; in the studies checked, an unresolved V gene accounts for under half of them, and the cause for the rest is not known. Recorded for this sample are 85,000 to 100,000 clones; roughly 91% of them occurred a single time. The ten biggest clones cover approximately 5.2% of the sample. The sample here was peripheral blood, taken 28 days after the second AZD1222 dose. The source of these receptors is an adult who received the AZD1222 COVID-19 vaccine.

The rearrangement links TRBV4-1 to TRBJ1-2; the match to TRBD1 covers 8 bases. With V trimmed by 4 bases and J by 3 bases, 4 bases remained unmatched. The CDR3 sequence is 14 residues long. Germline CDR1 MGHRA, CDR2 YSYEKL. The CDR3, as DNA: TGCGCCAGCAGCCGACAGACAGGGGACTATGGCTACACCTTC. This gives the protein CASSRQTGDYGYTF.

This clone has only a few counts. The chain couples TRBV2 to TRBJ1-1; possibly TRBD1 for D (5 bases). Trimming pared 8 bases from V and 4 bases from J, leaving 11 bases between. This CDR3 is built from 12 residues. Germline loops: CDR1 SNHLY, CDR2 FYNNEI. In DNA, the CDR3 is TGTGCCAGCGGGGGGTTGAGCACTGAAGCTTTCTTT. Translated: CASGGLSTEAFF.

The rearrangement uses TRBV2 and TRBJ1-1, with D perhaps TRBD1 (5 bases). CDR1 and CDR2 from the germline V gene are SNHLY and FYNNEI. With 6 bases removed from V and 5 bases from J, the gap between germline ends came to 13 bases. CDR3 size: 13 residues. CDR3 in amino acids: CASRSGPGTEAFF. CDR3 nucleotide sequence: TGTGCCAGCAGGTCGGGACCAGGGACTGAAGCTTTCTTT.

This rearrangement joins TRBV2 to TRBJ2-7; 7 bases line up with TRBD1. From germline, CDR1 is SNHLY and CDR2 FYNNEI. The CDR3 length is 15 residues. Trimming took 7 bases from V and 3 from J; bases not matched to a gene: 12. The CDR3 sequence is CASTGPGQLIYEQYF. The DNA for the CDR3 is TGTGCCAGCACCGGACCGGGACAGCTAATCTACGAGCAGTACTTC.

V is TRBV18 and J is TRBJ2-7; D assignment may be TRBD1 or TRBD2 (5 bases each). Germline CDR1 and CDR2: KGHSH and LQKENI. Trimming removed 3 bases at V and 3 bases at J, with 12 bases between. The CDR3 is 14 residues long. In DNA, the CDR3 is TGTGCCAGCTCACCGGGACCCGGCATCTACGAGCAGTACTTC. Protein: CASSPGPGIYEQYF.

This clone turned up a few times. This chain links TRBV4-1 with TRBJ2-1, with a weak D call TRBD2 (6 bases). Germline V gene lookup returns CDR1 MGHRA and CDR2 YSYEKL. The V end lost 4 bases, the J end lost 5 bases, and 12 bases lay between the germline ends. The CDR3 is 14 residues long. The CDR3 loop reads CASSLAPSDNEQFF. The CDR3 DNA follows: TGCGCCAGCAGCCTAGCACCTAGCGACAATGAGCAGTTCTTC.

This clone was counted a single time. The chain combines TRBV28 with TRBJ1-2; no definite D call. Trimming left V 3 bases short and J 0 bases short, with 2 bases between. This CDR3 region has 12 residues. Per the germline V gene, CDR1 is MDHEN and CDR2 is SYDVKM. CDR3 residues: CASSFSNYGYTF. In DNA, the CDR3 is TGTGCCAGCAGTTTTTCTAACTATGGCTACACCTTC.

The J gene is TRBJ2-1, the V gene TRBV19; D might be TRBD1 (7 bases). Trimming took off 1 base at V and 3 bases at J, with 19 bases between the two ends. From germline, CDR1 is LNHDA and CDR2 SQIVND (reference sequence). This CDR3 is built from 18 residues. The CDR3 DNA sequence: TGTGCCAGTAGTATAGGCCTAGCGCGGACAGGAATCTACAATGAGCAGTTCTTC. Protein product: CASSIGLARTGIYNEQFF.

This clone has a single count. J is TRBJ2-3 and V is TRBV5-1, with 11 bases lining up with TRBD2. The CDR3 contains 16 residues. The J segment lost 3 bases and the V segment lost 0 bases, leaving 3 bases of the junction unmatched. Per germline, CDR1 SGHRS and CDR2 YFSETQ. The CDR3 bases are TGCGCCAGCAGCTTGGCGCTAGCGGGGGGTACAGATACGCAGTATTTT. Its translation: CASSLALAGGTDTQYF. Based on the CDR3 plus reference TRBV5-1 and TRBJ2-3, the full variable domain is KAGVTQTPRYLIKTRGQQVTLSCSPISGHRSVSWYQQTPGQGLQFLFEYFSETQRNKGNFPGRFSGRQFSNSRSEMNVSTLELGDSALYLCASSLALAGGTDTQYFGPGTRLTVL.

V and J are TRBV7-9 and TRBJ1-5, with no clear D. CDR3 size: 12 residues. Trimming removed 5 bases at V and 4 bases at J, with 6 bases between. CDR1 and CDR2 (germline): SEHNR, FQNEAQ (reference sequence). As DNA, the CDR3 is TGTGCCAGCAGCCGTGTAAATCAGCCCCAGCATTTT. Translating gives CASSRVNQPQHF.

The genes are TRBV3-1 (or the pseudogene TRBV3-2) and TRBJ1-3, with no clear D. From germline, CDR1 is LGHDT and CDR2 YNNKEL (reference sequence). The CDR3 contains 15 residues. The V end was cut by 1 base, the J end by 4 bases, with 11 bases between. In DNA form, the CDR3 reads TGTGCCAGCAGCCAAGCCTGGGATCCCGGAAACACCATATATTTT. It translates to CASSQAWDPGNTIYF.

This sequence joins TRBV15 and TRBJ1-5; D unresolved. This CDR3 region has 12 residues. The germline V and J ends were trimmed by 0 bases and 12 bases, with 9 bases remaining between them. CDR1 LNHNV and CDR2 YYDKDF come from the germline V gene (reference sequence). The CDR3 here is CATSRDTSSQHF. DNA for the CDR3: TGTGCCACCAGCAGAGATACCAGCAGCCAGCATTTT. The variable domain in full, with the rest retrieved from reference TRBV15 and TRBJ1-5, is DAMVIQNPRYQVTQFGKPVTLSCSQTLNHNVMYWYQQKSSQAPKLLFHYYDKDFNNEADTPDNFQSRRPNTSFCFLDIRSPGLGDTAMYLCATSRDTSSQHFGDGTRLSIL.

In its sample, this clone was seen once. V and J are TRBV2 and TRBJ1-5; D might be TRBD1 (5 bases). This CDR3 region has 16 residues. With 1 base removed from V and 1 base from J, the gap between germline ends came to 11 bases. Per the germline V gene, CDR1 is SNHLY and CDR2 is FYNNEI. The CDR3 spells CASSEGRAYSNQPQHF. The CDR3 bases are TGTGCCAGCAGTGAAGGCAGGGCCTACAGCAATCAGCCCCAGCATTTT.

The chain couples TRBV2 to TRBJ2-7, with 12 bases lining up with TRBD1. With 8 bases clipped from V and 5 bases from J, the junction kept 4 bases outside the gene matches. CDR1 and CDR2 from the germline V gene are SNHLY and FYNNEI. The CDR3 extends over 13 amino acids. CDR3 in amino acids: CASAGQGADEQYF. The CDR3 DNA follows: TGTGCCAGCGCGGGACAGGGGGCGGACGAGCAGTACTTC.

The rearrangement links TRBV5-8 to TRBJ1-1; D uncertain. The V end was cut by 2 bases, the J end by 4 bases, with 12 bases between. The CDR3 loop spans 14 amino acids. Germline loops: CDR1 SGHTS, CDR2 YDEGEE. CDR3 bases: TGTGCCAGCAGCTTTCAGAATTGGGGCACTGAAGCTTTCTTT. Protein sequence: CASSFQNWGTEAFF. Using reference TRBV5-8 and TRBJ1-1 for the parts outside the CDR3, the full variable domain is EAGVTQSPTHLIKTRGQQATLRCSPISGHTSVYWYQQALGLGLQFLLWYDEGEERNRGNFPPRFSGRQFPNYSSELNVNALELEDSALYLCASSFQNWGTEAFFGQGTRLTVV.

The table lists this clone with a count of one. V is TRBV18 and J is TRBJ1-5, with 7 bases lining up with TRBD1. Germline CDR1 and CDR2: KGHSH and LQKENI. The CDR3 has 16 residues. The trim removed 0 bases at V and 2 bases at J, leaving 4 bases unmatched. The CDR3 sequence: CASSPPHRGGNQPQHF. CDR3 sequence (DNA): TGTGCCAGCTCACCACCTCACAGGGGTGGCAATCAGCCCCAGCATTTT.

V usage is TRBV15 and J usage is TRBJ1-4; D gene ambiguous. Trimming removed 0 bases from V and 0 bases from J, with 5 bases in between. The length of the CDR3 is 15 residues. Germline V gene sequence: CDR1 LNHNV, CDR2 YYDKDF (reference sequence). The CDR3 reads CATSRDLATNEKLFF. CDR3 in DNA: TGTGCCACCAGCAGAGATTTGGCAACTAATGAAAAACTGTTTTTT.

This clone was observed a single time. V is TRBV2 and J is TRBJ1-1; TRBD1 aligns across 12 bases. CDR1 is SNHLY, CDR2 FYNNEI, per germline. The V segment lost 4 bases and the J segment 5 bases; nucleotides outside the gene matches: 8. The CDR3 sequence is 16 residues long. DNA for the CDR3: TGTGCCAGCAGTGGGAGGCGGGGACAGGGGGCGACTGAAGCTTTCTTT. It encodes CASSGRRGQGATEAFF.

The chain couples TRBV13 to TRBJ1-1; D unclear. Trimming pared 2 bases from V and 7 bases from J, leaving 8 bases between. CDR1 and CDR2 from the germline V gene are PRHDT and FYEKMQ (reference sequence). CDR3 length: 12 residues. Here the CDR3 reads CASSLSRVEAFF. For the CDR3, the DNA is TGTGCCAGCAGCTTAAGTCGGGTTGAAGCTTTCTTT.

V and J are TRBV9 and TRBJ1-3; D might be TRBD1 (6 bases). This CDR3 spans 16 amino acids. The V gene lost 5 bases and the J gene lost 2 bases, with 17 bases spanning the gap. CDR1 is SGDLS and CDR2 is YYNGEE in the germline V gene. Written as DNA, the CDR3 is TGTGCCAGCAGAGGTCAGGGGTCTGAGACTGGAAACACCATATATTTT. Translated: CASRGQGSETGNTIYF.

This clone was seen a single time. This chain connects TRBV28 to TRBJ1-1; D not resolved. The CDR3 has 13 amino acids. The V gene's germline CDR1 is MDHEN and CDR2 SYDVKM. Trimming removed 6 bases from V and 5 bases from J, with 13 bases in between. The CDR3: CASSLPVETEAFF. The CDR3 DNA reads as TGTGCCAGCAGCTTACCCGTTGAGACTGAAGCTTTCTTT. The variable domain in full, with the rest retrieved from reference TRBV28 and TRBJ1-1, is DVKVTQSSRYLVKRTGEKVFLECVQDMDHENMFWYRQDPGLGLRLIYFSYDVKMKEKGDIPEGYSVSREKKERFSLILESASTNQTSMYLCASSLPVETEAFFGQGTRLTVV.

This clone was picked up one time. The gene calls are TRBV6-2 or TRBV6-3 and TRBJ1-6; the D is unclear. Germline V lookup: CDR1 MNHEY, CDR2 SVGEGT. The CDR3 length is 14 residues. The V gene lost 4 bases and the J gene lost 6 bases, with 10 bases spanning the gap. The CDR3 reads CASSSRTGNSPLHF. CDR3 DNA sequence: TGTGCCAGCAGTTCGAGAACGGGTAATTCACCCCTCCACTTT.